This record covers a single T cell receptor (beta chain). This entry comes from a study of blood T cell repertoires in COVID-19. Study overall: Material from acute and convalescent COVID-19 was sourced from the United States, Italy and Spain. Sample material is recorded as cDNA or gDNA derived from T cells, B-cell-depleted T cells, or PBMCs.

CDR1 and CDR2 from the germline V gene are SGHTA and FQGTGA. V was cut by 5 bases and J by 7 bases, with 21 bases left in between. CDR3 length: 15 amino acids. Authors' data handling: Researchers report that nucleated cell counts were estimated from reference gene primer amplification. Generated by immunoSEQ multiplex PCR, the TCRdb table keeps only in-frame clones and is missing some. V, J and clone size are those of that table, while D and trimming were read from the DNA. The sample includes approximately 150,000 clones, about 87% of them seen just once. This TCR was recovered from a man aged 50-59 years who had recovered from COVID-19. The V call is TRBV7-3, the J call TRBJ2-7, with D possibly TRBD2 on 5 matching bases. Sequenced: peripheral blood. In DNA, the CDR3 is TGTGCCAGCAGCCCCGAGGCGGACTTCCTAAGGGAGCAGTACTTC. Its protein is CASSPEADFLREQYF.